The source of this TCR beta chain is a study of T cell changes during pregnancy in multiple sclerosis. CDR3 length: 15 residues. The germline V gene encodes CDR1 MNHNY and CDR2 SVGAGI (reference sequence). With V trimmed by 7 bases and J by 7 bases, 7 bases remained unmatched. Sequencing used immunoSEQ multiplex PCR; TCRdb keeps in-frame clones, though not all of them. The repertoire holds 19,000 or so clones, more than 75% seen once, with about 1.3% in the top ten. The sequenced sample was CD4+ T cells from peripheral blood mononuclear cells, obtained in the first trimester of pregnancy. The rearrangement joins TRBV6-6 to TRBJ2-2, with 12 positions matching TRBD1. This sequence originates from a female donor in good health, enrolled as a control in a pregnancy study. The CDR3 sequence is CASTGTGGIVGELFF. The CDR3, as DNA: TGTGCCAGCACCGGGACAGGGGGCATTGTCGGGGAGCTGTTTTTT.